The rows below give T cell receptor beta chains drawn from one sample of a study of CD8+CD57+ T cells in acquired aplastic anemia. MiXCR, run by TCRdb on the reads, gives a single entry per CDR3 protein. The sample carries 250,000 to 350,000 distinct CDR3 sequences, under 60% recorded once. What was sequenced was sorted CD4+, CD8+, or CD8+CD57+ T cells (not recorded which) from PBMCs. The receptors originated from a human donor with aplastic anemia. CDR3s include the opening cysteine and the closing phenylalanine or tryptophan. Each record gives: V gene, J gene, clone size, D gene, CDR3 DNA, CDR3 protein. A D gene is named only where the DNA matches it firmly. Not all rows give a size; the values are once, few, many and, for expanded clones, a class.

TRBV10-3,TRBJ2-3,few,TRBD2,TGTGCCATCAGTGGGGGGCTAGCGGGAGTGGATACGCAGTATTTT,CAISGGLAGVDTQYF
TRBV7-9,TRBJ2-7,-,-,TGCGCCAGCAGCCAAGATCGGGACAACTCCTACGAGCAGTACTTC,CASSQDRDNSYEQYF
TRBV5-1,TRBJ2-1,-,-,TGCGCCAGCAGCTTGGCGGGAGCAGGGACGGGGAATGAGCAGTTCTTC,CASSLAGAGTGNEQFF
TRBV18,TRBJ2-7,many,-,TGTGCCAGCTCACCCGAAGCAAGAAGGGGCGAGCAGTACTTC,CASSPEARRGEQYF
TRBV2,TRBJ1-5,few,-,TGTGCCAGCAGGGAGGACCGCGGGGGGAATCAGCCCCAGCATTTT,CASREDRGGNQPQHF
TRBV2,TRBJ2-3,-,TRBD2,TGTGCCAGCAGTCCTGCTAGCGGGGCAGATACGCAGTATTTT,CASSPASGADTQYF
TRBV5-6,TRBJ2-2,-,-,TGTGCCAGCAGCTCGGGACCGTATGGGACCGGGGAGCTGTTTTTT,CASSSGPYGTGELFF
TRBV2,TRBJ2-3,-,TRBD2,TGTGCCAGCAGTTCCCGACTAGCGGGCGGCACAGATACGCAGTATTTT,CASSSRLAGGTDTQYF
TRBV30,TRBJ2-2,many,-,TGTGCCTGGAGTCCTCAGGGAACCGGGGAGCTGTTTTTT,CAWSPQGTGELFF
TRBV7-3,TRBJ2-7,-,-,TGTGCCAGCAGCTCGTCCCTGTTTCGAGGGTTTTGCTTCGAGCAGTACTTC,CASSSSLFRGFCFEQYF
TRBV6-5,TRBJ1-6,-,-,TGTGCCAGCAATGGGGGGGCCTATAATTCACCCCTCCACTTT,CASNGGAYNSPLHF
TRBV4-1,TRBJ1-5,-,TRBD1,TGCGCCACCGGGACAGCGGGAGTCAATCAGCCCCAGCATTTT,CATGTAGVNQPQHF
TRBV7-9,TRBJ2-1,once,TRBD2,TGTGCCGGCAGCTTAGGGGGACTAGTCAATGAGCAGTTCTTC,CAGSLGGLVNEQFF
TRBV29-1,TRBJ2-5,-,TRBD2,TGCAGCTCCCGGGGCGGGAGGGAGAAGACCCAGTACTTC,CSSRGGREKTQYF
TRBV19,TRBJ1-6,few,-,TGTGCCAGTAGTATAGGACCGACTTCACCCCTCCACTTT,CASSIGPTSPLHF
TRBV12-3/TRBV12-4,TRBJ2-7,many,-,TGTGCCAGCAGTTTAGACGGAACCCCTACGCAGCAGTACTTC,CASSLDGTPTQQYF
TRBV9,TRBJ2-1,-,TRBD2,TGTGCCAGCAGCGCCCCCGGGAGGGCCGTCTCCAATGAGCAGTTCTTC,CASSAPGRAVSNEQFF
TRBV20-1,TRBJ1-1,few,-,TGCAGTGCTCCCACCCGAGGGGGGAAGAAAGCTTTCTTT,CSAPTRGGKKAFF
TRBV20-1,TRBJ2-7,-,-,TGCAGTGCTAGAGATGAACGGGGGCAGTACTTC,CSARDERGQYF
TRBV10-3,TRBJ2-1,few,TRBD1,TGTGCCATCACCGACAGGGAAGGACTCAATGAGCAGTTCTTC,CAITDREGLNEQFF
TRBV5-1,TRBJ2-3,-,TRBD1,TGCGCCAGCAGCGAACTCGGACAGGAGTCGGACCAGACCTTT,CASSELGQESDQTF
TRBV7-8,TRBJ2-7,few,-,TGTGCCAGCAGCTTAGTACCGGACAGAAGGGCCTACGAGCAGTACTTC,CASSLVPDRRAYEQYF
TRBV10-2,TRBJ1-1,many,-,TGCGCCAGCAGTGAGAGGCGGAACACTGAAGCTTTCTTT,CASSERRNTEAFF
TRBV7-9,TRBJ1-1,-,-,TGTGCCAGCAGCTTAGCGTGGGAAGGGGACACTGAAGCTTTCTTT,CASSLAWEGDTEAFF